These 10 T cell receptor beta chains were all obtained from the same sample, sequenced in a study of cytomegalovirus exposure and HLA in healthy donors. Sequencing used immunoSEQ multiplex PCR; TCRdb keeps in-frame clones, though not all of them. There are roughly 45,000 clones in the sample; over 85% occur only once, and around 7.8% lies in the top ten. The specimen was PBMCs. The receptors stem from a woman between 18 and 29 years old in good health and CMV-seropositive.

The chain has TRBV18 and TRBJ2-7; TRBD2 matches at 9 bases. Germline lookup yields CDR1 KGHSH and CDR2 LQKENI. After removal of 0 bases from V and 4 bases from J, the junction contained 10 bases not matched to a gene. The CDR3 is 17 residues long. This CDR3 is CASSPPVSLAGWYEQYF. CDR3 DNA: TGTGCCAGCTCACCACCGGTGTCCCTAGCGGGATGGTACGAGCAGTACTTC.

V is TRBV27 and J is TRBJ2-6; D remains ambiguous. Germline V gene data show CDR1 as MNHEY and CDR2 as SMNVEV (reference sequence). V was cut by 2 bases and J by 1 base, with 6 bases left in between. This CDR3 contains 15 residues. The CDR3 spells CASSLHESGANVLTF. Here the CDR3 DNA reads TGTGCCAGCAGTTTACATGAGTCTGGGGCCAACGTCCTGACTTTC.

The CDR3 nucleotides read TGTGCCAGCAGTTTATTGGGACAGGGCTACGAGCAGTACTTC. It is translated as CASSLLGQGYEQYF. V is TRBV27 and J is TRBJ2-7; TRBD1 matches at 9 bases. CDR1 and CDR2 (germline): MNHEY, SMNVEV (reference sequence). Trimming at V came to 1 base and at J to 3 bases, leaving 1 base not matched to a gene. The CDR3 is made up of 14 amino acids.

The V call is TRBV6-1, the J call TRBJ2-6; D unresolved. The CDR3 runs 15 residues. The V end was cut by 1 base, the J end by 0 bases, with 4 bases between. Per the germline V gene, CDR1 is MNHNS and CDR2 is SASEGT. The CDR3 region is CASSEVNSGANVLTF. As DNA, the CDR3 is TGTGCCAGCAGTGAAGTAAACTCTGGGGCCAACGTCCTGACTTTC.

This rearrangement joins TRBV19 to TRBJ2-7; D unresolved. Trimming left V 3 bases short and J 2 bases short, with 14 bases between. The CDR3 totals 15 residues. Looked up from germline, CDR1 is LNHDA and CDR2 is SQIVND (reference sequence). As DNA, the CDR3 is TGTGCCAGTAGTATTCGGCAGGCTCCCCCCTACGAGCAGTACTTC. Translation: CASSIRQAPPYEQYF.

This chain connects TRBV7-9 to TRBJ2-1; 10 bases agree with TRBD2. Germline V gene lookup returns CDR1 SEHNR and CDR2 FQNEAQ (reference sequence). The CDR3 contains 17 residues. The junction had 7 bases not matched to a gene; V was cut back by 5 bases and J by 0 bases. This CDR3 reads CASSETSGLSSYNEQFF. In DNA, the CDR3 is TGTGCCAGCAGCGAGACTAGCGGGCTTAGCTCCTACAATGAGCAGTTCTTC.

The V call is TRBV30, the J call TRBJ1-1; no clear D gene. The CDR3 covers 13 residues. Germline CDR1 and CDR2: GTSNPN and SVGIG (reference sequence). Trimming took 2 bases from V and 3 from J, leaving 10 bases between them. This CDR3 is CAWSRQRYTEAFF. DNA of the CDR3: TGTGCCTGGAGTCGACAAAGGTACACTGAAGCTTTCTTT.

The chain uses TRBV5-1 and TRBJ1-1; D remains ambiguous. This CDR3 is 13 amino acids long. Germline V lookup: CDR1 SGHRS, CDR2 YFSETQ. V dropped 0 bases and J dropped 0 bases, with 3 bases sitting between them. CDR3 region: CASSLGMNTEAFF. As DNA, the CDR3 is TGCGCCAGCAGCTTGGGTATGAACACTGAAGCTTTCTTT.

V gene TRBV28 combines with J gene TRBJ2-7; tentative D call: TRBD1 (5 bases). The CDR3 has 11 amino acids. The V end was cut by 6 bases, the J end by 7 bases, with 10 bases between. In germline, CDR1 is MDHEN, CDR2 SYDVKM. CDR3 coding DNA: TGTGCCAGCAGGGGGCCAGGGGAGCAGTACTTC. This codes for CASRGPGEQYF.

In its sample, this clone was seen once. This chain uses TRBV6-5 with TRBJ2-2; D unclear. The V gene's germline CDR1 is MNHEY and CDR2 SVGAGI. The CDR3 has 15 amino acids. Deletions cut 5 bases from V and 5 bases from J, with 15 bases between. CDR3 sequence reads: CASSLFDTATGELFF. The CDR3 region has the DNA TGTGCCAGCAGTCTCTTCGACACCGCGACCGGGGAGCTGTTTTTT.